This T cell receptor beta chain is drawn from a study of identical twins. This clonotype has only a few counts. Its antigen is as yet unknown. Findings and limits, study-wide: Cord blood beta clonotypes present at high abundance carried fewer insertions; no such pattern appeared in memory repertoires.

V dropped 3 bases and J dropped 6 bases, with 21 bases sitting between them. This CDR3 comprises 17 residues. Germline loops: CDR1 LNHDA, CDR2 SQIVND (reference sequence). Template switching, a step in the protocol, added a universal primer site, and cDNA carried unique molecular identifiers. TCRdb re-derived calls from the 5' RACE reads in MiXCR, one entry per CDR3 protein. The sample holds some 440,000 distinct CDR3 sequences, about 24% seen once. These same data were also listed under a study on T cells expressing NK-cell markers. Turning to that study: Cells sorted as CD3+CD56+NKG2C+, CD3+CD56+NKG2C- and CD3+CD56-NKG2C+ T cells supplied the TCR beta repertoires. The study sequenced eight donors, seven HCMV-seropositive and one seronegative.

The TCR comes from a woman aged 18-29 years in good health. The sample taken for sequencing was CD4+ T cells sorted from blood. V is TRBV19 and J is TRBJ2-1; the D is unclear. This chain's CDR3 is CASSIFRSQAGSNEQFF. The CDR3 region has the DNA TGTGCCAGTAGTATCTTTCGTAGCCAGGCTGGATCCAATGAGCAGTTCTTC. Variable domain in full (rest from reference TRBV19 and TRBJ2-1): DGGITQSPKYLFRKEGQNVTLSCEQNLNHDAMYWYRQDPGQGLRLIYYSQIVNDFQKGDIAEGYSVSREKKESFPLTVTSAQKNPTAFYLCASSIFRSQAGSNEQFFGPGTRLTVL.